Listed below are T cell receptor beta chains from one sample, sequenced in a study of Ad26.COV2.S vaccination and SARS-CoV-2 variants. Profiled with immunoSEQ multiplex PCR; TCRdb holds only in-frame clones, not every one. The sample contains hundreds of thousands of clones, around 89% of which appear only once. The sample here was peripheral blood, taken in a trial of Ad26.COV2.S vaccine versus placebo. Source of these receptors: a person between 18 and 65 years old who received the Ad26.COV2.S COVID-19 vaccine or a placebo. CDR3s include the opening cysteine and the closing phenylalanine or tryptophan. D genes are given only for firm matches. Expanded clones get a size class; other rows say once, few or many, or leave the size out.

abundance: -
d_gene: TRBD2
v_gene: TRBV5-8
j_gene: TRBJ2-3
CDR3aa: CASSSGLAGVNTDTQYF
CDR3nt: TGTGCCAGCAGCTCGGGACTAGCGGGAGTTAACACAGATACGCAGTATTTT

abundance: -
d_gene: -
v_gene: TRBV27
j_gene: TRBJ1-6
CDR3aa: CASIRYSSPGQPNNSPLHF
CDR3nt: TGTGCCAGCATCAGGTATTCCTCCCCCGGACAGCCAAATAATTCACCCCTCCACTTT

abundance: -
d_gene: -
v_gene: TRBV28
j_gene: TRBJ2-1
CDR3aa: CASSPTRGQIYNEQFF
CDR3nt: TGTGCCAGCAGTCCAACCCGGGGGCAGATATACAATGAGCAGTTCTTC

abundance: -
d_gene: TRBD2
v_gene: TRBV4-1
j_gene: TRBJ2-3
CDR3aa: CASSQDPDSGRAIDTQYF
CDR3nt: TGCGCCAGCAGCCAAGACCCAGACAGCGGGAGGGCTATAGATACGCAGTATTTT

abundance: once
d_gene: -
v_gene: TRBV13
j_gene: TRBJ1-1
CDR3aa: CASSLGSMAAFF
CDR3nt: TGTGCCAGCAGCTTAGGCAGTATGGCAGCTTTCTTT

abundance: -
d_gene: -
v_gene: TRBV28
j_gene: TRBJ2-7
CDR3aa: CASSLSGYEQYF
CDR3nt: TGTGCCAGCAGTTTATCCGGTTACGAGCAGTACTTC

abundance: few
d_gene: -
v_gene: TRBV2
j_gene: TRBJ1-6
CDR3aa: CASSEAGSPLHF
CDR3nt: TGTGCCAGCAGTGAAGCGGGTTCACCCCTCCACTTT

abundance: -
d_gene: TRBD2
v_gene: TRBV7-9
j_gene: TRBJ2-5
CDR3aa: CASSLEGLAGQETQYF
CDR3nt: TGTGCCAGCAGCTTAGAAGGACTAGCGGGACAAGAGACCCAGTACTTC

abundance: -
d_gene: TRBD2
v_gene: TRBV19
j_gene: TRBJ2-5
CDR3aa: CASSVTSGTVETQYF
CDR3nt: TGTGCCAGTAGTGTGACTAGCGGGACTGTGGAGACCCAGTACTTC

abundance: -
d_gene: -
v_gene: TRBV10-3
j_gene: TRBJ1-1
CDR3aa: CAISDGPNTEAFF
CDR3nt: TGTGCCATCAGTGACGGGCCGAACACTGAAGCTTTCTTT

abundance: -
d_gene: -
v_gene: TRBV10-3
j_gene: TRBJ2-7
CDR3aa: CAISGNREGYEQYF
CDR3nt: TGTGCCATCAGTGGGAACAGGGAAGGCTACGAGCAGTACTTC

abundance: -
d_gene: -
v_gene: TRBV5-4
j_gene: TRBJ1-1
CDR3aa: CASSLRELNTEAFF
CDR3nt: TGTGCCAGCAGCTTGAGGGAGCTGAACACTGAAGCTTTCTTT

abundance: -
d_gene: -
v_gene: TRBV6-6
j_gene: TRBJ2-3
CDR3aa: CASASLGDTQYF
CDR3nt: TGTGCCAGCGCATCTTTGGGAGATACGCAGTATTTT

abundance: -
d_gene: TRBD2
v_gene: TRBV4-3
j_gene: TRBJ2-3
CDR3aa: CASSQGLAGGTDTQYF
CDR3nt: TGCGCCAGCAGCCAAGGGCTAGCGGGGGGCACAGATACGCAGTATTTT

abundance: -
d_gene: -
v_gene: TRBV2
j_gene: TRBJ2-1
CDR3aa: CASSESEGVAYNEQFF
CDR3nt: TGTGCCAGCAGTGAATCTGAGGGGGTAGCCTACAATGAGCAGTTCTTC

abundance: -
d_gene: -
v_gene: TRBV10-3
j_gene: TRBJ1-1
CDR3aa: CAIKLGTAKGEAFF
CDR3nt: TGTGCCATCAAATTAGGGACGGCAAAAGGTGAAGCTTTCTTT

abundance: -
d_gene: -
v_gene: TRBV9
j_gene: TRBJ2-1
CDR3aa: CASSPRGGTEYNEQFF
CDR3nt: TGTGCCAGCAGCCCACGGGGGGGGACAGAATACAATGAGCAGTTCTTC